The T cell receptor (beta chain) described here comes from a study of cytomegalovirus exposure and HLA in healthy donors. On the study more broadly: HLA-typed donors contributed 65 million to 85 million unique TCRs, which were held in an early data release. Study conclusions and caveats: According to the study, 160 or so TCR beta chains were cytomegalovirus-associated. Researchers left out some V segments, among them TRBV6-2 and TRBV6-3, as indistinguishable.

Sampled while nominally healthy, donors likely had unrecorded immune exposures. Comment on this clone: The antigen remains unidentified.

Amplification used 60 Vbeta primers and 13 Jbeta primers. The assay was immunoSEQ multiplex PCR, and TCRdb's table has in-frame clones only and misses some. The data contain about 160,000 clones, 65% to 80% of them singletons. Germline CDR1 SGHRS, CDR2 YFSETQ. The V and J ends lost 4 bases and 2 bases, in that order; junction bases with no gene match: 7. CDR3 length equals 15 residues. Sequenced input: PBMCs. The clonotype originates from a woman aged 50 to 60 in good health and CMV-seropositive. The V gene is TRBV5-1, the J gene TRBJ2-3, with 7 bases identical to TRBD2. The DNA of the CDR3 is TGCGCCAGCAGCATAAGCGGGGCTAACACAGATACGCAGTATTTT. Amino acid sequence: CASSISGANTDTQYF. Full variable domain (remainder filled in from reference TRBV5-1 and TRBJ2-3): KAGVTQTPRYLIKTRGQQVTLSCSPISGHRSVSWYQQTPGQGLQFLFEYFSETQRNKGNFPGRFSGRQFSNSRSEMNVSTLELGDSALYLCASSISGANTDTQYFGPGTRLTVL.